This is a list of T cell receptor beta chains from one sample in a study of technical replicates of blood from several donors. Profiled with immunoSEQ multiplex PCR; TCRdb holds only in-frame clones, not every one. The sample yields roughly 52,000 clones, about 95% seen once. The sequenced sample was PBMCs. All receptors derive from a human donor in good health. Some clones in this sample may be carry-over from other donors' samples. The CDR3 runs from the conserved cysteine through the conserved F or W. D genes are given only for firm matches. Rows give clone size only sometimes, using once, few, many, or a class for an expanded clone.

V	size	D	J	DNA	CDR3
TRBV6-4	NA	TRBD1	TRBJ2-2	TGTGCCAGTAAACCGGGACAGGGGACCGGGGAGCTGTTTTTT	CASKPGQGTGELFF
TRBV11-3	NA	NA	TRBJ2-5	TGTGCCAGCAGCCCAAGGGCCGCGGGGTGGGAGACCCAGTACTTC	CASSPRAAGWETQYF
TRBV4-2	NA	NA	TRBJ1-1	TGTGCCAGCAGCCAAAAGACGGGGTGGGGCACTGAAGCTTTCTTT	CASSQKTGWGTEAFF
TRBV30	NA	TRBD2	TRBJ2-1	TGTGCCTGGATAGGGAGGGCCGGGGAGCAGTTCTTC	CAWIGRAGEQFF
TRBV7-2	NA	TRBD1	TRBJ2-7	TGTGCCAGCAGCTTCCGAGGACAGGGTGGCGAGCAGTACTTC	CASSFRGQGGEQYF
TRBV7-3	NA	NA	TRBJ1-2	TGTGCCAGCAGCTTAGCCCCGGAGCCTAACTATGGCTACACCTTC	CASSLAPEPNYGYTF
TRBV9	once	NA	TRBJ2-7	TGTGCCAGCAGCCCAGTGTCCTCCTACGAGCAGTACTTC	CASSPVSSYEQYF
TRBV4-3	few	TRBD1	TRBJ2-5	TGCGCCAGCAGCCCAGGGACAGGGGGTGTAGAGACCCAGTACTTC	CASSPGTGGVETQYF
TRBV19	NA	TRBD1	TRBJ1-2	TGTGCCAGTAGCCGGGACAGGGGCTTAGCTAACTATGGCTACACCTTC	CASSRDRGLANYGYTF
TRBV10-1	NA	TRBD1	TRBJ1-6	TGCGCCAGCAGTACCGGGACAGGGGGCCCGAATTCACCCCTCCACTTT	CASSTGTGGPNSPLHF
TRBV5-1	NA	NA	TRBJ2-1	TGCGCCAGCATGAGGGGCGGGACAGACAATGAGCAGTTCTTC	CASMRGGTDNEQFF
TRBV4-3	NA	TRBD1	TRBJ2-5	TGCGCCAGCAGCCAAGACCTACACAGGGGCCCCCCAGGGACCCAGTACTTC	CASSQDLHRGPPGTQYF
TRBV7-2	NA	TRBD1	TRBJ2-1	TGTGCCAGCAGCAGGGGGACAGGGCAGGATCAGTTCTTC	CASSRGTGQDQFF
TRBV7-9	NA	NA	TRBJ2-3	TGTGCCAGCGGGCCTCGGGCTGGAGGGGATACGCAGTATTTT	CASGPRAGGDTQYF
TRBV7-2	NA	NA	TRBJ2-7	TGTGCCAGCAGCTTTCAACGGGAGCTGGGCGAGCAGTACTTC	CASSFQRELGEQYF
TRBV7-3	NA	NA	TRBJ1-6	TGTGCCAGCAGCACCCGACAGTATTCACCCCTCCACTTT	CASSTRQYSPLHF
TRBV30	NA	NA	TRBJ1-5	TGTGCCTGGAGTGCGAGCAGCACAGGAGTTCAGCCCCAGCATTTT	CAWSASSTGVQPQHF
TRBV19	NA	TRBD1	TRBJ2-4	TGTGCCAGTAGCGGGACAGCGTCTGCCAAAAACATTCAGTACTTC	CASSGTASAKNIQYF
TRBV10-3	NA	NA	TRBJ2-5	TGTGCCATCGGGCCAGTTCAGGGAGAGACCCAGTACTTC	CAIGPVQGETQYF
TRBV19	NA	TRBD2	TRBJ2-1	TGTGCCAGTACGGGTAGCGGGAGTAGTGAGCAGTTCTTC	CASTGSGSSEQFF
TRBV9	NA	NA	TRBJ1-1	TGTGCCAGCAGCGCTTATCGAGGCCAGACCGTCGACACTGAAGCTTTCTTT	CASSAYRGQTVDTEAFF
TRBV6-5	NA	NA	TRBJ2-2	TGTGCCAGCAGTTCGGGGGACCCCGGGGAGCTGTTTTTT	CASSSGDPGELFF
TRBV9	NA	NA	TRBJ2-5	TGTGCCAGCAGCGCCACAGCGGGTCAAGAGACCCAGTACTTC	CASSATAGQETQYF
TRBV18	NA	NA	TRBJ2-7	TGTGCCAGCTCACCACTGGACAGAAGCGAGCAGTACTTC	CASSPLDRSEQYF
TRBV30	NA	NA	TRBJ2-1	TGTGCCTGGAGTGAAGGACATTTAGCCAATGAGCAGTTCTTC	CAWSEGHLANEQFF
TRBV5-5	NA	NA	TRBJ1-1	TGTGCCAGCAGCTTATTCGGGGTTTCTGAAGCTTTCTTT	CASSLFGVSEAFF
TRBV7-2	NA	NA	TRBJ1-5	TGTGCCAGCAGCCTTCTGACAGGCAATAATCAGCCCCAGCATTTT	CASSLLTGNNQPQHF
TRBV27	NA	NA	TRBJ2-7	TGTGCCAGCAGTTTATCGTATCGCGCGGGCGACCACGAGCAGTACTTC	CASSLSYRAGDHEQYF
TRBV5-1	NA	TRBD1	TRBJ2-2	TGCGCCAGCAGCCGACAGGGCGAGTCCGGGGAGCTGTTTTTT	CASSRQGESGELFF
TRBV7-9	NA	NA	TRBJ1-1	TGTGCCAGCAGCTGGTCTATTCGTGGAGTGAACACTGAAGCTTTCTTT	CASSWSIRGVNTEAFF
TRBV19	NA	TRBD2	TRBJ2-1	TGTGCCAGTACTAGCGGGGGCTACAATGAGCAGTTCTTC	CASTSGGYNEQFF
TRBV29-1	NA	NA	TRBJ1-2	TGCAGCGTTCCTGTCCCTCCAGATGGCTACACCTTC	CSVPVPPDGYTF
TRBV11-2	NA	NA	TRBJ2-2	TGTGCCAGCAGCATCAGAAGGGGATTTGGAACCGGGGAGCTGTTTTTT	CASSIRRGFGTGELFF
TRBV5-1	NA	NA	TRBJ2-1	TGCGCCAGCAGCTTGGCCGCGGGGACCCGGAATGAGCAGTTCTTC	CASSLAAGTRNEQFF
TRBV7-5	NA	NA	TRBJ2-3	TGTGTCAGAAGCTTAGCGCCTTGTTCAGGGGACGCAGATACGCAGTATTTT	CVRSLAPCSGDADTQYF
TRBV28	NA	TRBD1	TRBJ2-7	TGTGCCAGCAGTTTAAACAGGGGGCGGCCCTCCGAGCAGTACTTC	CASSLNRGRPSEQYF
TRBV7-2	NA	NA	TRBJ2-1	TGTGCCAGCAACAGGGAGGGGAATGAGCAGTTCTTC	CASNREGNEQFF
TRBV15	NA	NA	TRBJ1-2	TGTGCCACCAGCAGAGAAGGCGGGGGAGGCTACACCTTC	CATSREGGGGYTF
TRBV29-1	NA	NA	TRBJ2-5	TGCAGTTCTGCTCGGGAGCGCCAGGGGACCCAGTACTTC	CSSARERQGTQYF
TRBV9	NA	TRBD1	TRBJ2-5	TGTGCCAGCAGCGTAGTGGGGACAGGGTCCCAAGAGACCCAGTACTTC	CASSVVGTGSQETQYF
TRBV5-1	NA	NA	TRBJ1-1	TGCGCCAGCAGCCCCACTCGGGGGGGCGGGAACACTGAAGCTTTCTTT	CASSPTRGGGNTEAFF
TRBV29-1	NA	NA	TRBJ1-3	TGCAGCGTCGCGCCGGTTGACGGCCTAGCGGGAAACACCATATATTTT	CSVAPVDGLAGNTIYF
TRBV27	NA	NA	TRBJ2-7	TGTGCCAGCAGTTCCCACAGCTCCTACGAGCAGTACTTC	CASSSHSSYEQYF
TRBV6-1	NA	TRBD1	TRBJ2-7	TGTGCCAGCAGTATTGACAGGGGCAACTACGAGCAGTACTTC	CASSIDRGNYEQYF
TRBV29-1	NA	NA	TRBJ1-1	TGCAGCGTTACCACAGGCCCTGAAGCTTTCTTT	CSVTTGPEAFF
TRBV5-1	NA	TRBD1	TRBJ1-1	TGCGCCAGCAGCCGGGGGACAGCGAACACTGAAGCTTTCTTT	CASSRGTANTEAFF
TRBV11-2	NA	TRBD1	TRBJ2-7	TGTGCCAGCAGCTTAGATAGGACAGGGTCCTACGAGCAGTACTTC	CASSLDRTGSYEQYF